These 23 T cell receptor beta chains came from one sample sequenced in a study of T cells in Graves' hyperthyroidism and ophthalmopathy. The CDR3 regions of TCR beta were amplified from RNA transcripts. First-round RT-PCR with HTBI primers amplified the TCR CDR3 region. MiXCR, applied by TCRdb to the multiplex PCR reads, yields one record per CDR3 protein. The table has around 660,000 distinct CDR3 sequences, roughly 45% seen once; the top ten hold under 8%. The sequenced sample was peripheral blood or thyroid tissue (not recorded which). The origin of the receptors is an adult man with Graves' disease, either hyperthyroidism or ophthalmopathy (not recorded which).

Only a few counts were recorded for this clonotype. This chain uses TRBV5-6 with TRBJ1-5; D is unresolved. Germline V gene data show CDR1 as SGHDT and CDR2 as YYEEEE. The CDR3 spans 14 residues. Trimming stripped 4 bases from V and 3 bases from J, with 11 bases between. The CDR3: CASSQERTNQPQHF. CDR3 bases: TGTGCCAGCAGCCAAGAACGTACCAATCAGCCCCAGCATTTT.

V and J are TRBV6-9 and TRBJ1-2; the D gene is possibly TRBD1 (5 bases). The CDR3 has 16 residues. V was pared by 3 bases and J by 7 bases, with 21 bases between. Germline CDR1 is MNHGY and CDR2 is SVAAGI. CDR3 in DNA: TGTGCCAGCAGTTACCAGCAGGGATCCTGGTCGTCTGGCTACACCTTC. Residues: CASSYQQGSWSSGYTF.

The chain carries TRBV10-3 and TRBJ1-4, with 7 bases aligning to TRBD1. The germline V gene has CDR1 ENHRY and CDR2 SYGVKD. The CDR3 consists of 16 residues. J gave up 3 bases and V 6 bases, and 10 bases lay outside the gene matches. This chain's CDR3 is CAISPTVGQANEKLFF. CDR3 DNA sequence: TGTGCCATCAGCCCGACCGTCGGACAGGCTAATGAAAAACTGTTTTTT.

This chain links TRBV20-1 with TRBJ1-5; D may be TRBD1 (6 bases). From germline, CDR1 is DFQATT and CDR2 SNEGSKA (reference sequence). The V end was cut by 4 bases, the J end by 2 bases, with 12 bases between. CDR3 length: 14 residues. CDR3 in amino acids: CSATPGARNQPQHF. The CDR3 coding sequence is TGCAGTGCTACCCCGGGGGCACGCAATCAGCCCCAGCATTTT.

V and J are TRBV7-8 and TRBJ2-7, with D perhaps being TRBD1 or TRBD2 (5 bases each). The germline V gene has CDR1 SGHVS and CDR2 FQNEAQ. The CDR3 totals 16 residues. Trimming removed 0 bases at V and 0 bases at J, with 12 bases between. The CDR3 protein is CASSLAPGRNSYEQYF. In DNA form, the CDR3 reads TGTGCCAGCAGCTTAGCGCCGGGACGCAACTCCTACGAGCAGTACTTC.

CDR3: CASSIGRGLGYGYTF. The CDR3 bases are TGTGCCAGTAGTATAGGTCGGGGGTTGGGCTATGGCTACACCTTC. This chain connects TRBV19 to TRBJ1-2, with TRBD1 as a possible D gene (5 bases). CDR1 is LNHDA and CDR2 is SQIVND in the germline V gene (reference sequence). V lost 1 base and J lost 4, with 13 bases in between. This CDR3 has 15 amino acids.

This clonotype was seen repeatedly, ten times or more. The rearrangement links TRBV6-5 to TRBJ2-5; D is perhaps TRBD1 (5 bases). V was clipped by 5 bases and J by 1 base, with 8 bases between them. Germline CDR1 and CDR2: MNHEY and SVGAGI. The CDR3 sequence is 13 residues long. The chain's CDR3 is CASSPGAQETQYF. The DNA for the CDR3 is TGTGCCAGCAGTCCTGGGGCCCAAGAGACCCAGTACTTC.

This clonotype has at least ten counts. This chain connects TRBV7-9 to TRBJ2-5; weak D call: TRBD1 (5 bases). Looked up from germline, CDR1 is SEHNR and CDR2 is FQNEAQ (reference sequence). With 1 base removed from V and 3 bases from J, the gap between germline ends came to 6 bases. The CDR3 spans 13 residues. CDR3 sequence reads: CASSLVGEETQYF. The CDR3 bases are TGTGCCAGCAGCTTAGTAGGGGAAGAGACCCAGTACTTC.

Only a few counts were recorded for this clonotype. The chain couples TRBV9 to TRBJ2-7; 10 bases agree with TRBD1. The CDR3 loop spans 15 amino acids. With V trimmed by 4 bases and J by 6 bases, 10 bases remained unmatched. The germline CDR1 and CDR2 sequences are SGDLS and YYNGEE. CDR3 bases: TGTGCCAGCAGCACCGCCGGGACAGGGGCATCCGAGCAGTACTTC. Its translation: CASSTAGTGASEQYF.

In its sample, this clonotype was seen a few times. The genes are TRBV7-2 and TRBJ1-1; D gene ambiguous. V dropped 7 bases and J dropped 2 bases, with 14 bases sitting between them. Germline CDR1 is SGHTA and CDR2 is FQGNSA. The CDR3 has 14 residues. CDR3 protein: CASTRSSANTEAFF. CDR3 DNA sequence: TGTGCCAGCACCCGCTCCTCAGCAAACACTGAAGCTTTCTTT.

The chain combines TRBV19 with TRBJ1-5; D is undetermined. The CDR3 extends over 14 amino acids. V dropped 6 bases and J dropped 1 base, with 10 bases sitting between them. Germline CDR1 and CDR2: LNHDA and SQIVND (reference sequence). The CDR3, as DNA: TGTGCCAGTAGCTTCAGAAGCAGCAATCAGCCCCAGCATTTT. Its protein product is CASSFRSSNQPQHF. The variable domain in full, completed from reference TRBV19 and TRBJ1-5, reads DGGITQSPKYLFRKEGQNVTLSCEQNLNHDAMYWYRQDPGQGLRLIYYSQIVNDFQKGDIAEGYSVSREKKESFPLTVTSAQKNPTAFYLCASSFRSSNQPQHFGDGTRLSIL.

A word on this clonotype: This could be a read error, since a much larger clone is one nucleotide away. The gene calls are TRBV7-2 and TRBJ1-6, with 8 positions matching TRBD1. CDR1 SGHTA and CDR2 FQGNSA come from the germline V gene. V shed 0 bases and J 14 bases; nucleotides not matched to a gene: 12. The CDR3 length is 16 residues. This chain's CDR3 is CASSLAAQGRGPSLHF. CDR3 bases: TGTGCCAGCAGCTTAGCTGCTCAGGGCAGGGGGCCCTCCCTCCACTTT.

The chain recombines TRBV5-1 with TRBJ2-7, with 9 positions matching TRBD1. V dropped 1 base and J dropped 6; count of bases not matched to a gene: 5. CDR1 and CDR2 (germline): SGHRS, YFSETQ. This CDR3 contains 14 residues. The CDR3 region is CASSLHGTGTEQYF. CDR3 in DNA: TGCGCCAGCAGCTTGCACGGGACAGGGACCGAGCAGTACTTC.

This sequence joins TRBV24-1 and TRBJ1-6, with D unclear. This CDR3 contains 12 residues. Germline V gives CDR1 KGHDR, CDR2 SFDVKD. The CDR3 DNA sequence: TGTGCTACCGAAAGGTTGAATTCACCCCTCCACTTT. This codes for CATERLNSPLHF.

This chain connects TRBV29-1 to TRBJ1-6; 11 nucleotides agree with TRBD1. V shed 6 bases and J 9 bases; nucleotides not matched to a gene: 7. Germline lookup yields CDR1 SQVTM and CDR2 ANQGSEA. The CDR3 has 14 residues. CDR3 residues: CSVGQGALGSPLHF. DNA for the CDR3: TGCAGCGTAGGACAGGGGGCGTTAGGTTCACCCCTCCACTTT.

This clonotype was observed a single time. This rearrangement joins TRBV25-1 to TRBJ2-7; TRBD2 matches 7 bases. Germline loops: CDR1 MGHDK, CDR2 SYGVNS. This CDR3 has 13 residues. With V trimmed by 5 bases and J by 9 bases, 10 bases remained unmatched. This CDR3 is CASSWARLARQYF. For the CDR3, the DNA is TGTGCCAGCAGTTGGGCTAGACTAGCCCGGCAGTACTTC.

Points on this clonotype: A read error may account for a junction end that differs from germline. The V call is TRBV10-3, the J call TRBJ2-2; 8 nucleotides line up with TRBD1. Germline assignment: CDR1 ENHRY and CDR2 SYGVKD. The CDR3 sequence is 16 residues long. CDR3 in amino acids: CAISVGQAGDTGVLFF. The CDR3 nucleotides are TGTGCCATCAGCGTGGGACAGGCCGGGGACACCGGGGTGCTGTTTTTT.

On this clonotype: A much bigger clone sits one base away, suggesting this may be a read error. This chain joins TRBV7-9 and TRBJ2-6; TRBD2 matches at 11 bases. Looked up from germline, CDR1 is SEHNR and CDR2 is FQNEAQ (reference sequence). The CDR3 extends over 16 amino acids. CDR3: CARGTSGFSGANVPTF. The DNA for the CDR3 is TGTGCCAGAGGGACTAGCGGCTTCTCTGGGGCCAACGTCCCGACTTTC. Drawing the rest from reference TRBV7-9 and TRBJ2-6, the complete variable domain is DTGVSQNPRHKITKRGQNVTFRCDPISEHNRLYWYRQTLGQGPEFLTYFQNEAQLEKSRLLSDRFSAERPKGSFSTLEIQRTEQGDSAMYLCARGTSGFSGANVPTFGAGSRLTVL.

V usage is TRBV11-2 and J usage is TRBJ1-3; no definite D call. Between the trimmed V and J ends, which lost 5 bases and 0 bases, there was a span of 14 bases. CDR3 size: 16 residues. The germline gives CDR1 SGHAT, CDR2 FQNNGV. CDR3 DNA: TGTGCCAGCAGCACTATCAGACACCGCTCTGGAAACACCATATATTTT. As protein: CASSTIRHRSGNTIYF.

This clonotype was detected a few times. This chain uses TRBV9 with TRBJ1-1; D perhaps matches TRBD1 (6 bases). Germline CDR1 and CDR2: SGDLS and YYNGEE. The ends were cut back, 2 bases at V and 0 bases at J, with 20 bases in the middle. There are 18 residues in the CDR3. The CDR3 reads CASSVGTPTGTLNTEAFF. The CDR3 coding sequence is TGTGCCAGCAGCGTCGGAACTCCAACCGGGACACTGAACACTGAAGCTTTCTTT.

This clonotype occurred many times. The chain carries TRBV10-3 and TRBJ1-1; TRBD1 agrees at 8 bases. With V trimmed by 7 bases and J by 1 base, 8 bases remained unmatched. Germline-derived CDR1 and CDR2 are ENHRY and SYGVKD. The CDR3 is 15 amino acids. CDR3 bases: TGTGCCATCAAACCGACAGGGGACGGGAACACTGAAGCTTTCTTT. Its translation is CAIKPTGDGNTEAFF.

The chain employs TRBV2 and TRBJ1-4; D gene ambiguous. Germline V gives CDR1 SNHLY, CDR2 FYNNEI. CDR3 length equals 14 residues. V lost 6 bases and J lost 7, with 15 bases in between. The CDR3 DNA sequence: TGTGCCAGCAGATCTGAGGAGGCTCGTGAAAAACTGTTTTTT. This translates into CASRSEEAREKLFF.

The V call is TRBV7-8, the J call TRBJ1-6; weak D call: TRBD1 (5 bases). Germline V lookup: CDR1 SGHVS, CDR2 FQNEAQ. Trimming removed 3 bases at V and 7 bases at J, with 13 bases between. This CDR3 is built from 15 residues. The CDR3 region has the DNA TGTGCCAGCAGCTTCGGGACCAACTCGAATTCACCCCTCCACTTT. Protein product: CASSFGTNSNSPLHF.